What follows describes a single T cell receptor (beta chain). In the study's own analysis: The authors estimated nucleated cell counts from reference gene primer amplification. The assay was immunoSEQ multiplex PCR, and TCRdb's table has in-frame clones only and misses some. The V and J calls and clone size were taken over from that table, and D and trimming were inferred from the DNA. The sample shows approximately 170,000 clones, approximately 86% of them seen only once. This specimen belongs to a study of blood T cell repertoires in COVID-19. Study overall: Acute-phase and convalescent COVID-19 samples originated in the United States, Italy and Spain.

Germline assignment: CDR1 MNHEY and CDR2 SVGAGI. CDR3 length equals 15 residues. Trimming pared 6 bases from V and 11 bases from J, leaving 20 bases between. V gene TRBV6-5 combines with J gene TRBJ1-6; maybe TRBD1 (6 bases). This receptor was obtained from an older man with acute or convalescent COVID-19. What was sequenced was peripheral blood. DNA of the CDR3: TGTGCCAGCAGCTCGGGAGGGGGTAGGGGACCACCCCTCCACTTT. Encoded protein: CASSSGGGRGPPLHF.